These T cell receptor beta chains were read from a single sample in a study of blood T cell repertoires in COVID-19. Some clones are missing from TCRdb's copy, which holds only in-frame ones; the method was immunoSEQ multiplex PCR. The table has approximately 69,000 clones, 79% seen once. The sample taken for sequencing was peripheral blood. The receptors here all came from a man aged 55 to 70 with acute or convalescent COVID-19. The conserved cysteine and the conserved F or W are not part of the CDR3 here. The size entry is marked missing in some rows and otherwise reads once, few, many or a size class.

v_gene: TRBV5-6; len: 11; j_gene: TRBJ2-7; abundance: few; CDR3aa: ASSLIGGDEQY
v_gene: TRBV6-5; len: 12; j_gene: TRBJ2-1; abundance: NA; CDR3aa: ASTLGADYNEQF
v_gene: TRBV7-2; len: 11; j_gene: TRBJ1-5; abundance: few; CDR3aa: ASSGQRNQPQH
v_gene: TRBV9; len: 15; j_gene: TRBJ1-6; abundance: once; CDR3aa: ASSSGPDGGYNSPLH
v_gene: TRBV6-2/TRBV6-3; len: 13; j_gene: TRBJ2-3; abundance: few; CDR3aa: ASSYFGRGTDTQY
v_gene: TRBV7-2; len: 16; j_gene: TRBJ2-7; abundance: NA; CDR3aa: ASSFTPGQSVISYEQY
v_gene: TRBV4-3; len: 17; j_gene: TRBJ2-7; abundance: NA; CDR3aa: ASSQEVTGGRPTGYEQY
v_gene: TRBV5-6; len: 11; j_gene: TRBJ2-7; abundance: once; CDR3aa: ASSGQTGARQY
v_gene: TRBV3-1/TRBV3-2; len: 11; j_gene: TRBJ1-2; abundance: NA; CDR3aa: ASSSQVEGGYT
v_gene: TRBV19; len: 10; j_gene: TRBJ2-5; abundance: NA; CDR3aa: ASSIGPGSQY
v_gene: TRBV6-5; len: 12; j_gene: TRBJ2-5; abundance: NA; CDR3aa: ASSFSGGRRTQY
v_gene: TRBV5-1; len: 14; j_gene: TRBJ1-1; abundance: NA; CDR3aa: ASSYAGQQGNTEAF
v_gene: TRBV7-6; len: 12; j_gene: TRBJ2-7; abundance: NA; CDR3aa: ASSLGQKSYEQY
v_gene: TRBV19; len: 11; j_gene: TRBJ1-4; abundance: NA; CDR3aa: ATKGAQGEKLF
v_gene: TRBV19; len: 13; j_gene: TRBJ2-1; abundance: NA; CDR3aa: ASSIGQGIYNEQF
v_gene: TRBV18; len: 14; j_gene: TRBJ1-1; abundance: NA; CDR3aa: ASSPQDGGQDTEAF
v_gene: TRBV2; len: 11; j_gene: TRBJ1-5; abundance: NA; CDR3aa: ASKGVGNQPQH
v_gene: TRBV6-2/TRBV6-3; len: 13; j_gene: TRBJ2-3; abundance: NA; CDR3aa: ASSYGADSTDTQY
v_gene: TRBV5-5; len: 15; j_gene: TRBJ2-2; abundance: NA; CDR3aa: ASSLAKGLVRTGELF